This TCR beta chain was obtained from a study of cytomegalovirus exposure and HLA in healthy donors. For this clone: Its antigen is unknown.

Study-level points and caveats: In vitro, three CMV-associated chains proved specific for CMV antigens. The authors enumerated 150 to 200 TCR beta chains as linked to cytomegalovirus. Reported results showed that the classifier diagnosed cytomegalovirus status with high specificity and sensitivity.

Method: immunoSEQ multiplex PCR; TCRdb's copy keeps in-frame clones and lacks some. This repertoire shows some 150,000 clones, approximately 94% found once; its top ten account for 1.5% to 2%. The sequencing input was PBMCs. This TCR was recovered from a man in his late teens or twenties in good health and CMV-seropositive.

For the CDR3, the DNA is TGTGCCAGTAGTCCAGGGACAGGGGAGGAGACCCAGTACTTC. Protein: CASSPGTGEETQYF. The V gene is TRBV19, the J gene TRBJ2-5; 10 nucleotides agree with TRBD1. Germline lookup yields CDR1 LNHDA and CDR2 SQIVND (reference sequence). V lost 5 bases, J lost 5 bases, and 5 bases stayed unmatched. The CDR3 has 14 residues.